This T cell receptor beta chain is from a study of neurological immune-mediated disorders. Study observations and caveats: Patients with HTLV-1-associated myelopathy showed the most TCR clonal expansion. Those with multiple sclerosis showed the least, falling below healthy controls.

With 10-nucleotide random UMIs included, cDNA was synthesized by 5'RACE. One entry per CDR3 protein, called by TCRdb with MiXCR from the 5' RACE reads. The sample shows more than 75,000 distinct CDR3 sequences, about a tenth of them seen only once. The germline V gene encodes CDR1 SGHTA and CDR2 FQGTGA. The V gene end was trimmed by 5 bases and the J gene end by 4 bases; junction bases not matched to a gene: 5. The CDR3 runs 14 residues. The table lists this clonotype with a few counts. The target antigen is unknown. The J gene is TRBJ2-3, the V gene TRBV7-3; 8 nucleotides line up with TRBD2. This receptor was taken from a man between 35 and 55 years old in good health. Sequenced input: PBMCs. The CDR3 is CASSDTGGADTQYF. DNA for the CDR3: TGTGCCAGCAGCGACACGGGGGGGGCAGATACGCAGTATTTT. Together with reference TRBV7-3 and TRBJ2-3, the CDR3 gives the full variable domain: GAGVSQTPSNKVTEKGKYVELRCDPISGHTALYWYRQSLGQGPEFLIYFQGTGAADDSGLPNDRFFAVRPEGSVSTLKIQRTERGDSAVYLCASSDTGGADTQYFGPGTRLTVL.